What follows are 24 T cell receptor beta chains derived from one specimen sequenced in a study of T cells in Graves' hyperthyroidism and ophthalmopathy. The investigators amplified TCR beta CDR3 regions from RNA transcripts. HTBI primers were used for first-round RT-PCR of the TCR CDR3. TCRdb used MiXCR to reprocess the multiplex PCR reads, holding one entry per CDR3 protein. Of about 720,000 distinct CDR3 sequences listed, 18% are singletons. The sequencing input was blood. These receptors were collected from a woman in her 50s with Graves' hyperthyroidism that later progressed to Graves' ophthalmopathy.

The chain carries TRBV29-1 and TRBJ2-1; the D gene could be TRBD1 or TRBD2 (5 bases each). V was pared by 0 bases and J by 9 bases, with 12 bases between. The CDR3 consists of 13 residues. In germline, CDR1 is SQVTM, CDR2 ANQGSEA. The CDR3 DNA is TGCAGCGTTGAAGAAGGGACGAACGGTGAGCAGTTCTTC. Translation: CSVEEGTNGEQFF.

A few counts support this clonotype. This rearrangement joins TRBV4-3 to TRBJ2-1; TRBD2 matches 7 bases. Trimming removed 4 bases from V and 3 bases from J; junction bases left unmatched: 12. This CDR3 comprises 17 residues. Germline values: CDR1 LGHNA, CDR2 YSLEER. CDR3 nucleotides: TGCGCCAGCAGCCCAACTTCAACTAGCGTAAACTACAATGAGCAGTTCTTC. It codes for CASSPTSTSVNYNEQFF.

This chain links TRBV28 with TRBJ1-2; D not certain. The CDR3 length is 13 residues. The germline gives CDR1 MDHEN, CDR2 SYDVKM. The V end was cut by 5 bases, the J end by 5 bases, with 12 bases between. CDR3 residues: CASSPDELYGYTF. In DNA form, the CDR3 reads TGTGCCAGCAGTCCCGATGAGTTATATGGCTACACCTTC.

This clonotype was seen once. The gene calls are TRBV4-1 and TRBJ1-5; D is possibly TRBD1 (5 bases). Between the trimmed V and J ends, which lost 4 bases and 0 bases, there was a span of 16 bases. This CDR3 comprises 17 residues. Looked up from germline, CDR1 is MGHRA and CDR2 is YSYEKL. CDR3 nucleotide sequence: TGCGCCAGCAGCCCAGCGGCGGGGCCCAATAGCAATCAGCCCCAGCATTTT. Protein product: CASSPAAGPNSNQPQHF.

V is TRBV27 and J is TRBJ2-7; D remains unclear. The CDR3 has 13 residues. Trimming stripped 5 bases from V and 0 bases from J, with 8 bases between. Germline CDR1 MNHEY, CDR2 SMNVEV (reference sequence). CDR3 DNA sequence: TGTGCCAGCAGTCGTTTGAGCTCCTACGAGCAGTACTTC. Its protein product is CASSRLSSYEQYF.

This chain uses TRBV6-1 with TRBJ2-5; 9 nucleotides line up with TRBD1. The germline CDR1 and CDR2 sequences are MNHNS and SASEGT. The CDR3 covers 14 residues. V lost 6 bases to trimming and J lost 4 bases; unmatched junction nucleotides: 6. CDR3 loop: CASRGDRETETQYF. Here the CDR3 DNA reads TGTGCCAGCAGGGGGGACAGGGAGACAGAGACCCAGTACTTC.

This clonotype was observed at least ten times. The chain couples TRBV3-1 to TRBJ2-3, with TRBD2 as a possible D gene (5 bases). The germline V gene encodes CDR1 LGHDT and CDR2 YNNKEL (reference sequence). The CDR3 consists of 15 residues. V was trimmed by 2 bases and J by 2 bases, leaving 11 bases between them. The CDR3 spells CASSQQSGNTDTQYF. The DNA for the CDR3 is TGTGCCAGCAGCCAACAAAGCGGCAACACAGATACGCAGTATTTT.

This chain joins TRBV27 and TRBJ1-6; D might be TRBD1 (6 bases). Germline assignment: CDR1 MNHEY and CDR2 SMNVEV (reference sequence). The CDR3 has 15 amino acids. Trimming shortened V by 5 bases and J by 2 bases, and 10 bases separated the two germline ends. In DNA form, the CDR3 reads TGTGCCAGCAGTACGGACAGCCCCTATAATTCACCCCTCCACTTT. It yields the protein CASSTDSPYNSPLHF.

This clonotype was found a few times. This chain joins TRBV27 and TRBJ2-5; weak D call: TRBD2 (6 bases). Trimming left V 3 bases short and J 1 base short, with 9 bases between. From germline, CDR1 is MNHEY and CDR2 SMNVEV (reference sequence). There are 14 residues in the CDR3. CDR3 in amino acids: CASSFWGLQETQYF. The DNA for the CDR3 is TGTGCCAGCAGTTTCTGGGGACTCCAAGAGACCCAGTACTTC.

This clonotype showed up many times. V and J are TRBV2 and TRBJ1-5, with 9 bases matching TRBD1. V lost 6 bases to trimming and J lost 2 bases; unmatched junction nucleotides: 5. The CDR3 covers 15 residues. Germline CDR1 and CDR2: SNHLY and FYNNEI. The CDR3 sequence: CASRGDRAGNQPQHF. The CDR3 bases are TGTGCCAGCAGGGGGGACAGGGCTGGCAATCAGCCCCAGCATTTT. The full variable domain, completed using reference TRBV2 and TRBJ1-5, is EPEVTQTPSHQVTQMGQEVILRCVPISNHLYFYWYRQILGQKVEFLVSFYNNEISEKSEIFDDQFSVERPDGSNFTLKIRSTKLEDSAMYFCASRGDRAGNQPQHFGDGTRLSIL.

The chain combines TRBV5-1 with TRBJ1-6; D remains unclear. V was pared by 0 bases and J by 0 bases, with 7 bases between. This CDR3 has 16 residues. Germline CDR1 SGHRS, CDR2 YFSETQ. DNA for the CDR3: TGCGCCAGCAGCTTGGACAGTCGCTCCTATAATTCACCCCTCCACTTT. Translation gives CASSLDSRSYNSPLHF.

Only a few counts were recorded for this clonotype. The V gene is TRBV20-1, the J gene TRBJ2-3; 10 bases align to TRBD2. V gave up 3 bases and J gave up 5 bases; unmatched junction bases: 8. Germline V gives CDR1 DFQATT, CDR2 SNEGSKA (reference sequence). CDR3 length equals 15 residues. The CDR3 loop is CSARESGGAGDTQYF. Here the CDR3 DNA reads TGCAGTGCTAGGGAAAGCGGGGGGGCTGGAGATACGCAGTATTTT.

This clonotype was recorded many times. The J gene is TRBJ2-5, the V gene TRBV10-1; 8 positions agree with TRBD2. J lost 0 bases, V lost 3 bases, and 6 bases had no gene match. The CDR3 is 16 amino acids. Germline V gives CDR1 WNHNN, CDR2 SYGVQD (reference sequence). The CDR3 is CASSEGLAGYQETQYF. CDR3 nucleotide sequence: TGCGCCAGCAGTGAAGGTCTAGCGGGTTACCAAGAGACCCAGTACTTC.

This chain connects TRBV20-1 to TRBJ2-5; 13 nucleotides agree with TRBD2. CDR1 and CDR2 from the germline V gene are DFQATT and SNEGSKA (reference sequence). The junction had 16 bases not matched to a gene; V was cut back by 5 bases and J by 10 bases. The CDR3 extends over 16 amino acids. DNA for the CDR3: TGCAGTGCTGGCCAGCGCATCCCGGGACTAGCGGGGAACCAGTACTTC. Its translation: CSAGQRIPGLAGNQYF.

A remark on this clonotype: The germline gene is not matched at one end of the junction; a read error may be the cause. This sequence joins TRBV6-5 and TRBJ1-1; 8 bases line up with TRBD1. The CDR3 is 13 amino acids. The germline CDR1 and CDR2 sequences are MNHEY and SVGAGI. CDR3 bases: TGTGCCAGCAGTCAGGGGGCCCACACTGAAGCTGTCTTT. It codes for CASSQGAHTEAVF.

This clonotype came up many times. The chain links TRBV18 to TRBJ2-3; D is perhaps TRBD2 (6 bases). CDR1 and CDR2 from the germline V gene are KGHSH and LQKENI. There are 16 residues in the CDR3. V was cut by 3 bases and J by 0 bases, with 13 bases left in between. Here the CDR3 DNA reads TGTGCCAGCTCACCTAGTGCGGGGATCAGCACAGATACGCAGTATTTT. It is translated as CASSPSAGISTDTQYF.

This clonotype was counted ten times or more. The chain uses TRBV12-3 or TRBV12-4 and TRBJ1-1, with 7 bases lining up with TRBD1. The CDR3 extends over 14 amino acids. J gave up 6 bases and V 2 bases, and 6 bases lay outside the gene matches. CDR3 loop: CASSLPTGVSEAFF. CDR3 DNA sequence: TGTGCCAGCAGTTTACCAACAGGGGTCTCTGAAGCTTTCTTT.

Only a few counts were recorded for this clonotype. The gene calls are TRBV3-1 and TRBJ2-1; 7 bases agree with TRBD2. With V trimmed by 4 bases and J by 5 bases, 8 bases remained unmatched. CDR1 LGHDT and CDR2 YNNKEL come from the germline V gene (reference sequence). The CDR3 covers 15 residues. CDR3 sequence reads: CASSPSGARNNEQFF. The CDR3, as DNA: TGTGCCAGCAGCCCGAGCGGGGCCCGCAACAATGAGCAGTTCTTC.

The CDR3 sequence is CASSEARFADDSYGYTF. In DNA form, the CDR3 reads TGTGCCAGCAGTGAAGCGCGCTTCGCAGATGATAGCTATGGCTACACCTTC. J is TRBJ1-2 and V is TRBV2; D is ambiguous. The germline gives CDR1 SNHLY, CDR2 FYNNEI. The CDR3 spans 17 residues. Between the trimmed V and J ends, which lost 0 bases and 4 bases, there was a span of 18 bases.

This clonotype occurred many times. The chain is built from TRBV12-3 or TRBV12-4 and TRBJ2-1, with a tentative D call TRBD2 (5 bases). The CDR3 runs 13 residues. V was clipped by 1 base and J by 9 bases, with 10 bases between them. This chain's CDR3 is CASSLEGRAEQFF. CDR3 in DNA: TGTGCCAGCAGTTTAGAAGGGCGGGCTGAGCAGTTCTTC.

The chain combines TRBV20-1 with TRBJ2-3; no clear D. V was pared by 6 bases and J by 1 base, with 14 bases between. From germline, CDR1 is DFQATT and CDR2 SNEGSKA (reference sequence). The CDR3 has 14 amino acids. CDR3 region: CSADGAPGTDTQYF. The CDR3 nucleotides are TGCAGTGCCGACGGAGCTCCCGGCACAGATACGCAGTATTTT.

This clonotype turned up a few times. V is TRBV5-1 and J is TRBJ2-7, with TRBD1 identical over 8 bases. The length of the CDR3 is 14 residues. The V gene end was trimmed by 7 bases and the J gene end by 3 bases; junction bases not matched to a gene: 9. Germline lookup yields CDR1 SGHRS and CDR2 YFSETQ. The CDR3 loop reads CASGNSGQVYEQYF. The CDR3 coding sequence is TGCGCCAGCGGAAACTCGGGACAGGTCTACGAGCAGTACTTC.

The chain uses TRBV9 and TRBJ2-1, with TRBD1 identical over 8 bases. The CDR3 is 15 residues long. V lost 0 bases and J lost 7; bases outside the gene matches: 6. Germline V CDR1 and CDR2: SGDLS, YYNGEE. Written as DNA, the CDR3 is TGTGCCAGCAGCGTAGGGGGACAGGCAGGGAATGAGCAGTTCTTC. This codes for CASSVGGQAGNEQFF.

J is TRBJ2-3 and V is TRBV11-2; TRBD2 matches at 11 bases. Per the germline V gene, CDR1 is SGHAT and CDR2 is FQNNGV. V lost 1 base and J lost 2; bases outside the gene matches: 17. The CDR3 totals 21 residues. CDR3 sequence (DNA): TGTGCCAGCAGCTTAGCCCCTCTTGCGGCTAGCGGGGGGAGGAACACAGATACGCAGTATTTT. Protein product: CASSLAPLAASGGRNTDTQYF.